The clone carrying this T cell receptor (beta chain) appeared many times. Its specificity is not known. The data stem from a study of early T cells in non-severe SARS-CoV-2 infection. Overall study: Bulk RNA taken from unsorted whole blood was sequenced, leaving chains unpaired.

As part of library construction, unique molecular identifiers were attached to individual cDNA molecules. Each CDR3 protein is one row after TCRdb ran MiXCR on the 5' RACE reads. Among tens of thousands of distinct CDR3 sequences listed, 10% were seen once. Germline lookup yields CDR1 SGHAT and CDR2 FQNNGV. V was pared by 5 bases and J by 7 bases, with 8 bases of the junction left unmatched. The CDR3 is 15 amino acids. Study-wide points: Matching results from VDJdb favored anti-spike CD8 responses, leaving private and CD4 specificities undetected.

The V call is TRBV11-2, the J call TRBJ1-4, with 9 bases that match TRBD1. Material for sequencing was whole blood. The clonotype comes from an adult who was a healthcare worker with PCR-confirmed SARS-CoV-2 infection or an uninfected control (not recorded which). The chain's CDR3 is CASSLRQGVSEKLFF. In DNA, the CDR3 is TGTGCCAGCAGCCTTCGACAGGGGGTTTCTGAAAAACTGTTTTTT.